A selection of T cell receptor beta chains follows, all from one sample in a study of a mutant IDH1 vaccine in newly diagnosed glioma. Generated by immunoSEQ multiplex PCR, the TCRdb table keeps only in-frame clones and is missing some. This sample has about 56,000 clones, with about 90% found just once. These TCRs are of unknown antigen specificity. The source was PBMCs, collected from a glioma patient whose treatment included an IDH1 peptide vaccine. The receptor source for this set is a man between 40 and 49 years old with glioma. CDR3s include the opening cysteine and the closing phenylalanine or tryptophan. A D gene is named only where the DNA matches it firmly. Where a row states a size, it is once, few, many or the class of an expanded clone; other rows omit it.

clone_size,j_call,v_call,d_call,cdr3_aa,cdr3_nt
once,TRBJ1-1,TRBV6-1,NA,CASKGLLLNTEAFF,TGTGCCAGCAAGGGACTGCTTTTGAACACTGAAGCTTTCTTT
NA,TRBJ2-3,TRBV9,TRBD1,CASSPRGPRTGGTDTQYF,TGTGCCAGCAGCCCCCGGGGGCCCCGGACAGGGGGCACAGATACGCAGTATTTT
NA,TRBJ2-2,TRBV4-1,NA,CASSRGEGSAGELFF,TGCGCCAGCAGCCGGGGTGAGGGGAGCGCCGGGGAGCTGTTTTTT
NA,TRBJ2-1,TRBV2,TRBD2,CASSPRIAGGLYNEQFF,TGTGCCAGCAGTCCCCGGATAGCGGGAGGACTCTACAATGAGCAGTTCTTC
NA,TRBJ1-5,TRBV4-1,NA,CASSQAQGPNQPQHF,TGCGCCAGCAGCCAAGCTCAGGGGCCCAATCAGCCCCAGCATTTT
NA,TRBJ2-1,TRBV7-6,NA,CASSSGLNNEQFF,TGTGCCAGCAGCTCGGGACTCAACAATGAGCAGTTCTTC
few,TRBJ1-3,TRBV18,NA,CASSPQTTGTRGNTIYF,TGTGCCAGCTCACCTCAAACGACCGGGACACGCGGAAACACCATATATTTT
once,TRBJ2-1,TRBV5-4,NA,CASSLSPRPVHEQFF,TGTGCCAGCAGCTTGTCCCCCCGCCCAGTACATGAGCAGTTCTTC
NA,TRBJ2-7,TRBV7-2,TRBD2,CASSFPAGEGRREQYF,TGTGCCAGCAGCTTCCCGGCGGGAGAAGGGCGGCGGGAGCAGTACTTC
NA,TRBJ2-1,TRBV2,TRBD2,CAGSGLAGNEQFF,TGTGCCGGGAGCGGACTAGCGGGCAATGAGCAGTTCTTC
NA,TRBJ2-3,TRBV5-4,TRBD2,CASRPGLSYSTDTQYF,TGTGCCAGCAGGCCGGGACTATCATACTCCACAGATACGCAGTATTTT
NA,TRBJ2-3,TRBV9,NA,CASSVRLASVTQYF,TGTGCCAGCAGCGTACGGCTAGCGTCGGTTACGCAGTATTTT
NA,TRBJ1-1,TRBV4-3,NA,CASSQDWEGEAFF,TGCGCCAGCAGCCAAGATTGGGAGGGTGAAGCTTTCTTT
NA,TRBJ1-1,TRBV5-6,NA,CASSLLTAVISEAFF,TGTGCCAGCAGCTTGCTCACAGCCGTGATTTCCGAAGCTTTCTTT
once,TRBJ2-5,TRBV10-3,TRBD2,CAIRAGGPQETQYF,TGTGCCATCAGGGCGGGAGGGCCCCAAGAGACCCAGTACTTC
NA,TRBJ1-2,TRBV9,TRBD1,CASSGTGGAYGYTF,TGTGCCAGCAGCGGAACAGGGGGAGCCTATGGCTACACCTTC
NA,TRBJ1-2,TRBV19,TRBD1,CASHSRGPPYGYTF,TGTGCCAGCCACTCTAGGGGGCCCCCCTATGGCTACACCTTC